This T cell receptor beta chain was documented in a study of cytomegalovirus exposure and HLA in healthy donors. TCRdb keeps only in-frame clones here, not all; method: immunoSEQ multiplex PCR. The repertoire consists of 55,000 to 70,000 clones, with 91% occurring once and the leading ten covering 2% to 2.5%. The donors were in the approximately 110-subject validation cohort; that cohort was separate from the approximately 700-subject first cohort. About this clone itself: Its antigen is still unknown.

Germline V lookup: CDR1 MNHEY, CDR2 SVGAGI. With 10 bases removed from V and 6 bases from J, the gap between germline ends came to 17 bases. The CDR3 runs 13 residues. Study findings and constraints: The tendency of first-cohort TCR clusters to co-occur in the 100 to 150 validation repertoires was identified by a subsequent analysis. Testing in vitro showed a few CMV-associated chains specific for CMV antigens. Rarity marked most TCR sequences, yet some public TCRs occurred in many donors.

The chain links TRBV6-5 to TRBJ2-3; maybe TRBD2 (6 bases). This clonotype originated in a woman in her 30s in good health and CMV-seronegative. The sequenced sample consisted of PBMCs. CDR3 bases: TGTGCCACCGTCGGGACTCCTGGGGATACGCAGTATTTT. Translating it yields CATVGTPGDTQYF.